A single sample is the source of the 20 T cell receptor beta chains below, sequenced in a study of cytomegalovirus exposure and HLA in healthy donors. With 60 Vbeta and 13 Jbeta primers, the PCR was carried out. Sequenced by immunoSEQ multiplex PCR; TCRdb stores in-frame clones only, minus some. The data show 82,000 or so clones, about a tenth seen once. Sequenced: PBMCs. These receptors all stem from a man in his 60s in good health and CMV-seropositive.

This chain connects TRBV7-6 to TRBJ2-7, with 13 nucleotides matching TRBD2. The V gene's germline CDR1 is SGHVS and CDR2 FNYEAQ. Trimming took 6 bases from V and 2 from J; bases not matched to a gene: 10. The CDR3 contains 17 residues. The CDR3 loop reads CASREGLAGEPPYEQYF. CDR3 bases: TGTGCCAGCAGAGAAGGACTAGCGGGAGAACCCCCCTACGAGCAGTACTTC. The full variable domain, with the rest looked up from reference TRBV7-6 and TRBJ2-7, is GAGVSQSPRYKVTKRGQDVALRCDPISGHVSLYWYRQALGQGPEFLTYFNYEAQQDKSGLPNDRFSAERPEGSISTLTIQRTEQRDSAMYRCASREGLAGEPPYEQYFGPGTRLTVT.

This clone has a handful of counts. The V call is TRBV27, the J call TRBJ2-7; 11 nucleotides align to TRBD2. This CDR3 is built from 12 residues. V shed 3 bases and J 12 bases; nucleotides not matched to a gene: 4. Germline V gene data show CDR1 as MNHEY and CDR2 as SMNVEV (reference sequence). CDR3: CASSFLAGGLYF. The CDR3 nucleotides read TGTGCCAGCAGTTTCCTAGCGGGAGGTCTGTACTTC.

The chain combines TRBV6-6 with TRBJ1-1, with a tentative D call TRBD1 (6 bases). With 9 bases removed from V and 4 bases from J, the gap between germline ends came to 15 bases. CDR1 is MNHNY and CDR2 is SVGAGI in the germline V gene (reference sequence). This CDR3 comprises 13 residues. CDR3 loop: CASPAQGSTEAFF. The CDR3 DNA reads as TGTGCCAGTCCCGCACAGGGAAGCACTGAAGCTTTCTTT.

The V gene is TRBV29-1, the J gene TRBJ2-3; D is ambiguous. V lost 4 bases and J 6 bases, leaving 5 bases between the germline ends. The CDR3 is 10 residues long. Germline V gives CDR1 SQVTM, CDR2 ANQGSEA. CDR3 bases: TGCAGCGTTGGTCCGGATACGCAGTATTTT. Translated, it gives CSVGPDTQYF.

V usage is TRBV7-6 and J usage is TRBJ2-5; the D gene is possibly TRBD2 (5 bases). Germline assignment: CDR1 SGHVS and CDR2 FNYEAQ. Trimming removed 4 bases from V and 5 bases from J, with 11 bases in between. The CDR3 has 13 residues. DNA of the CDR3: TGTGCCAGCAGCTCTCGACCGGGGGAGACCCAGTACTTC. It yields the protein CASSSRPGETQYF. The full variable domain, completed using reference TRBV7-6 and TRBJ2-5, is GAGVSQSPRYKVTKRGQDVALRCDPISGHVSLYWYRQALGQGPEFLTYFNYEAQQDKSGLPNDRFSAERPEGSISTLTIQRTEQRDSAMYRCASSSRPGETQYFGPGTRLLVL.

In this sample, this clone turned up a few times. The rearrangement links TRBV4-1 to TRBJ1-4; 7 nucleotides line up with TRBD1. The germline gives CDR1 MGHRA, CDR2 YSYEKL. The CDR3 has 15 residues. V gave up 5 bases and J gave up 1 base; unmatched junction bases: 4. As DNA, the CDR3 is TGCGCCAGCAGCGACCGGACAGGAACTAATGAAAAACTGTTTTTT. Protein: CASSDRTGTNEKLFF.

The rearrangement links TRBV27 to TRBJ1-1; tentatively, D is TRBD1 (6 bases). Germline V gene lookup returns CDR1 MNHEY and CDR2 SMNVEV (reference sequence). The V gene lost 6 bases and the J gene lost 11 bases, with 16 bases spanning the gap. This CDR3 has 12 amino acids. The CDR3 sequence: CASSPIQGRAFF. CDR3 nucleotide sequence: TGTGCCAGCAGCCCGATACAGGGAAGGGCTTTCTTT.

The chain is built from TRBV7-3 and TRBJ2-4; weak D call: TRBD2 (6 bases). V gave up 4 bases and J gave up 8 bases, with 15 bases separating them. In germline, CDR1 is SGHTA, CDR2 FQGTGA. This CDR3 comprises 14 residues. The CDR3 loop reads CASSSPGGVDIQYF. The CDR3 nucleotides read TGTGCCAGCAGCTCCCCCGGAGGGGTAGACATTCAGTACTTC.

The V call is TRBV28, the J call TRBJ2-3; D might be TRBD1 (6 bases). CDR1 MDHEN and CDR2 SYDVKM come from the germline V gene. This CDR3 spans 12 amino acids. Trimming took off 7 bases at V and 3 bases at J, with 8 bases between the two ends. The DNA of the CDR3 is TGTGCCAGCAAGGGGGAAACAGATACGCAGTATTTT. Its translation is CASKGETDTQYF.

The chain employs TRBV28 and TRBJ2-1; 10 bases fit TRBD2. CDR1 is MDHEN and CDR2 is SYDVKM in the germline V gene. Trimming cost V 8 bases and J 12 bases; bases outside gene matches: 13. The CDR3 extends over 14 amino acids. CDR3 nucleotide sequence: TGTGCCAGCTTTAGCGGGGGGAAGTCAATGGGGCAGTTCTTC. Translation: CASFSGGKSMGQFF.

CDR3 sequence (DNA): TGTGCCAGCAGGGGCGCCGGACTAGCGTACAATGAGCAGTTCTTC. Amino acids: CASRGAGLAYNEQFF. This chain joins TRBV6-1 and TRBJ2-1; 9 positions agree with TRBD2. Germline V lookup: CDR1 MNHNS, CDR2 SASEGT. The CDR3 consists of 15 residues. The J segment lost 4 bases and the V segment lost 6 bases, leaving 7 bases of the junction unmatched.

This clone showed up just a few times. The gene calls are TRBV2 and TRBJ2-2, with no clear D. Germline CDR1 is SNHLY and CDR2 is FYNNEI. CDR3 length: 15 residues. Between the trimmed V and J ends, which lost 4 bases and 2 bases, there was a span of 11 bases. The CDR3 sequence: CASSVSEANTGELFF. DNA for the CDR3: TGTGCCAGCAGTGTTTCCGAAGCCAACACCGGGGAGCTGTTTTTT. The full variable domain, with the rest looked up from reference TRBV2 and TRBJ2-2, is EPEVTQTPSHQVTQMGQEVILRCVPISNHLYFYWYRQILGQKVEFLVSFYNNEISEKSEIFDDQFSVERPDGSNFTLKIRSTKLEDSAMYFCASSVSEANTGELFFGEGSRLTVL.

This chain connects TRBV5-1 to TRBJ2-7; 7 bases match TRBD1. This CDR3 region has 15 residues. V trimming: 4 bases; J trimming: 2 bases; junction bases outside the gene matches: 9. The germline V gene encodes CDR1 SGHRS and CDR2 YFSETQ. The CDR3 region has the DNA TGCGCCAGCAGCCAGGGGGACGCCAGAACCTACGAGCAGTACTTC. It yields the protein CASSQGDARTYEQYF.

This clone showed up just a few times. The chain carries TRBV30 and TRBJ2-2, with 9 bases fitting TRBD1. Germline assignment: CDR1 GTSNPN and CDR2 SVGIG (reference sequence). The V and J ends lost 3 bases and 9 bases, in that order; junction bases with no gene match: 2. The CDR3 runs to 12 residues. Here the CDR3 reads CAWRGTGWELFF. For the CDR3, the DNA is TGTGCCTGGAGAGGGACAGGGTGGGAGCTGTTTTTT.

Notes on this clone: The sample contains more than one DNA sequence encoding this CDR3. This rearrangement joins TRBV5-1 to TRBJ2-1; 12 nucleotides align to TRBD2. CDR1 and CDR2 from the germline V gene are SGHRS and YFSETQ. Trimming cost V 0 bases and J 7 bases; bases outside gene matches: 2. The CDR3 spans 15 residues. The CDR3 here is CASSLGGLAGNEQFF. The DNA of the CDR3 is TGCGCCAGCAGCTTGGGTGGACTAGCGGGAAATGAGCAGTTCTTC.

V and J are TRBV11-2 and TRBJ1-6; no clear D gene. The CDR3 covers 14 residues. Germline-derived CDR1 and CDR2 are SGHAT and FQNNGV. The germline V and J ends were trimmed by 0 bases and 11 bases, with 11 bases remaining between them. CDR3 protein: CASSLDTYLAPLHF. In nucleotides, the CDR3 is TGTGCCAGCAGCTTAGATACCTACCTAGCACCCCTCCACTTT.

The J gene is TRBJ1-5, the V gene TRBV7-8; TRBD1 is a possible D gene (5 bases). Trimming stripped 5 bases from V and 4 bases from J, with 15 bases between. Germline CDR1 reads SGHVS; CDR2 reads FQNEAQ. The CDR3 has 15 amino acids. The DNA of the CDR3 is TGTGCCAGCAGCCCGATCGGGGGAATTAATCAGCCCCAGCATTTT. It specifies CASSPIGGINQPQHF.

This clone has more than one count but fewer than ten. The rearrangement links TRBV30 to TRBJ2-3, with 11 bases lining up with TRBD2. This CDR3 has 14 amino acids. V shed 7 bases and J 8 bases; nucleotides not matched to a gene: 11. Germline CDR1 reads GTSNPN; CDR2 reads SVGIG (reference sequence). CDR3 in DNA: TGTGCCTCACGGACTAGCGGGCCCCAGGGTACGCAGTATTTT. This codes for CASRTSGPQGTQYF. Based on the CDR3 plus reference TRBV30 and TRBJ2-3, the full variable domain is SQTIHQWPATLVQPVGSPLSLECTVEGTSNPNLYWYRQAAGRGLQLLFYSVGIGQISSEVPQNLSASRPQDRQFILSSKKLLLSDSGFYLCASRTSGPQGTQYFGPGTRLTVL.

The table lists this clone with a few counts. This chain joins TRBV10-3 and TRBJ2-3; 8 bases agree with TRBD2. Germline V CDR1 and CDR2: ENHRY, SYGVKD. This CDR3 contains 15 residues. Trimming removed 4 bases from V and 2 bases from J; junction bases left unmatched: 5. Here the CDR3 DNA reads TGTGCCATCAGTGCTGGCGGGAGGATCACAGATACGCAGTATTTT. Translated, it gives CAISAGGRITDTQYF.

The rearrangement uses TRBV5-8 and TRBJ1-1, with unresolved D. The germline V gene has CDR1 SGHTS and CDR2 YDEGEE. The CDR3 length is 12 residues. Trimming left V 6 bases short and J 1 base short, with 7 bases between. In DNA form, the CDR3 reads TGTGCCAGCACCGGGTGGAACACTGAAGCTTTCTTT. Its protein is CASTGWNTEAFF.